This T cell receptor (beta chain) originates from a study of blood T cell repertoires in COVID-19 (dated by TCRdb to the early 2020s). About the full investigation: Collaborator samples came from the United States, Italy and Spain and covered acute and convalescent phases of COVID-19. The material from the prospective study consisted of cDNA or gDNA derived from T cells, B-cell-depleted T cells, or PBMCs. Subjects who had been exposed to COVID-19, were actively infected with it, or had recovered from it provided the deeply sampled blood TCRbeta repertoires that made up the dataset. The repertoires were released in a freely available public database meant as a resource for research on the immune response to SARS-CoV-2. Samples came from the ongoing ImmuneRACE study (first 160 participants) plus 1,254 subjects from 6 global collaborators. The sample metadata nearly always contained a de-identified subject ID, COVID-19 status, age in years and sex. Where available, HLA class I and class II types were taken from metadata supplied by the sample provider and were not determined by assay-based typing. Paper-wide results and their limitations: The amount of clinical and demographic metadata varied by source and participant and was provided uncurated.

As regards this clone: Its cognate antigen has yet to be identified. Base qualities are not recorded, but no much larger clone differs from it by a single base.

TCRbeta CDR3 regions were amplified from genomic DNA by means of the immunoSEQ Assay, a bias-controlled multiplex PCR. On the study's bioinformatics: Nucleated cell counts per sample were estimated from amplification of reference gene primers within the assay. To quantify the absolute abundance of each unique TCRbeta CDR3 rearrangement, sequence reads were collapsed and filtered. For each sample, productive Simpson clonality was calculated as the square root of Simpson's diversity index across productive rearrangements. TCRdb provides this immuneACCESS table in a form limited to in-frame rearrangements. Some clones are lacking; in checked studies, under half of them reflect an unresolved V gene, and why the rest are absent is not known. That table supplies the V and J calls and clone size; D and trimming were determined from the DNA. For this sample the table gives roughly 450,000 clones, of which about 90% were detected only once. The ten top clones hold about 0.63% of the sample.

V was cut back by 2 bases and J by 8 bases, leaving a gap of 12 bases between them. Per the germline V gene, MNHEY is the CDR1 and SVGEGT is the CDR2. Counted from cysteine to phenylalanine, this CDR3 has 13 amino acids. The entry retains the CDR3 DNA only, 39 bases that are in frame from base 1. Participants in the prospective study were enrolled through a virtual design, were aged roughly 18 to 100 years, and lived in 24 United States geographic areas. In the prospective study, cohorts were assigned on the basis of participant-reported clinical history obtained from a screening survey and a study questionnaire. Recovered participants in ImmuneRACE Cohort 3 were defined as having two consecutive negative NP/OP PCR tests, clearance from a healthcare professional, or resolution of symptoms. Mobile phlebotomists in the prospective study collected whole blood, serum and a nasopharyngeal or oropharyngeal swab from every participant. Prospective study participants could optionally give additional blood draws and questionnaires over an approximately two-month period. Blood samples from the prospective study were shipped frozen or at room temperature prior to DNA extraction.

The clonotype was recovered from a man younger than 35 who had recovered from COVID-19. The chain couples TRBV6-2 or TRBV6-3 to TRBJ1-1, with no reliable assignment of the D segment. Sequencing used PBMCs or T cells enriched from blood (not recorded which). The sequenced DNA: TGTGCCAGCAGTTACAATCGAGCCCGGGAAGCTTTCTTT. The translation is CASSYNRAREAFF.